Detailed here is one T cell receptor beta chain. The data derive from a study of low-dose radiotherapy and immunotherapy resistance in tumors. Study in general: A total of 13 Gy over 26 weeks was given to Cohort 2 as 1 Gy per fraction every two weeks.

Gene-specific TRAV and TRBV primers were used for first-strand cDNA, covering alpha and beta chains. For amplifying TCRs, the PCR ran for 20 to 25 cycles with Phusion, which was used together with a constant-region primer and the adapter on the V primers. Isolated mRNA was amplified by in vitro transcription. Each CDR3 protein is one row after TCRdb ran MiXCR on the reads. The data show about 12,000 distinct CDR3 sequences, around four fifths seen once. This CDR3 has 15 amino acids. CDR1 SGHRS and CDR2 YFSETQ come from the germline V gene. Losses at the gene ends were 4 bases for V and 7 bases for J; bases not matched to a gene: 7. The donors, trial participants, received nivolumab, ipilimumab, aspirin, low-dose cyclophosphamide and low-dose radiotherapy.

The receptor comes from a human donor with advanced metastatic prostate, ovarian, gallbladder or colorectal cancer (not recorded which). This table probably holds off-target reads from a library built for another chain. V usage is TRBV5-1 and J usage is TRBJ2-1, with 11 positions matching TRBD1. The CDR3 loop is CASSVGQGARNEQFF. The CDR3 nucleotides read TGCGCCAGCAGCGTAGGACAGGGGGCAAGAAATGAGCAGTTCTTC.